This passage covers 18 T cell receptor beta chains from one sample sequenced in a study of cytomegalovirus exposure and HLA in healthy donors. PCR was performed using 60 Vbeta and 13 Jbeta primers. Only in-frame clones appear in the TCRdb table, and some are missing; sequencing was by immunoSEQ multiplex PCR. The table has 150,000 to 200,000 clones, roughly 78% seen once. The sequenced sample consisted of PBMCs. Receptor source: a woman aged 30 to 39 in good health and CMV-seropositive.

V usage is TRBV5-8 and J usage is TRBJ1-5, with D hard to call. The CDR3 is 15 amino acids. Trimming took off 1 base at V and 0 bases at J, with 8 bases between the two ends. Germline V lookup: CDR1 SGHTS, CDR2 YDEGEE. The CDR3, as DNA: TGTGCCAGCAGCTTGTTGAGATATAGCAATCAGCCCCAGCATTTT. Translation gives CASSLLRYSNQPQHF. Together with reference TRBV5-8 and TRBJ1-5, the CDR3 gives the full variable domain: EAGVTQSPTHLIKTRGQQATLRCSPISGHTSVYWYQQALGLGLQFLLWYDEGEERNRGNFPPRFSGRQFPNYSSELNVNALELEDSALYLCASSLLRYSNQPQHFGDGTRLSIL.

The gene calls are TRBV19 and TRBJ1-1; TRBD1 matches 8 bases. The CDR3 is 14 amino acids. The germline CDR1 and CDR2 sequences are LNHDA and SQIVND (reference sequence). Trimming removed 8 bases from V and 7 bases from J; junction bases left unmatched: 12. CDR3 loop: CASYGAGGRGEAFF. Here the CDR3 DNA reads TGTGCCAGTTACGGGGCAGGGGGCAGGGGTGAAGCTTTCTTT.

The V call is TRBV12-5, the J call TRBJ2-7; a possible D gene is TRBD1 (6 bases). The CDR3 runs 15 residues. Germline CDR1 LGHNT, CDR2 FRNRAP. Trimming stripped 6 bases from V and 1 base from J, with 16 bases between. CDR3 DNA sequence: TGTGCTAGTGGACCTCCCGGGACACTTTCCTACGAGCAGTACTTC. Translation gives CASGPPGTLSYEQYF.

The J gene is TRBJ2-5, the V gene TRBV15, with 11 positions matching TRBD1. Germline-derived CDR1 and CDR2 are LNHNV and YYDKDF (reference sequence). The ends lost 5 bases at V and 5 bases at J; junction bases unmatched: 7. The CDR3 runs 15 residues. The CDR3 protein is CATSLRTGGRETQYF. CDR3 nucleotides: TGTGCCACCAGCTTAAGGACAGGGGGCCGGGAGACCCAGTACTTC.

The chain combines TRBV5-1 with TRBJ2-3; 8 bases are a match to TRBD2. This CDR3 spans 16 amino acids. V was pared by 1 base and J by 5 bases, with 9 bases of the junction left unmatched. CDR1 and CDR2 (germline): SGHRS, YFSETQ. The CDR3 loop is CASSLQGREEVDTQYF. The DNA of the CDR3 is TGCGCCAGCAGCTTGCAGGGGCGGGAGGAGGTAGATACGCAGTATTTT.

The chain links TRBV4-1 to TRBJ2-1; 12 bases match TRBD2. This CDR3 contains 17 residues. CDR1 MGHRA and CDR2 YSYEKL come from the germline V gene. Losses at the gene ends were 3 bases for V and 8 bases for J; bases not matched to a gene: 11. Written as DNA, the CDR3 is TGCGCCAGCAGCCATGGTCCCCTAGCGGGAGGGGGGCATGAGCAGTTCTTC. This codes for CASSHGPLAGGGHEQFF.

The sample holds a few counts of this clone. The chain uses TRBV30 and TRBJ1-1, with D unclear. CDR1 is GTSNPN, CDR2 SVGIG, per germline (reference sequence). The CDR3 loop spans 18 amino acids. Trimming cost V 1 base and J 1 base, with 22 bases left between them. CDR3 nucleotide sequence: TGTGCCTGGAGTGCAACAGCGGGATGGGGAGGGCCGAACACTGAAGCTTTCTTT. It yields the protein CAWSATAGWGGPNTEAFF.

This CDR3 reads CASSFTGSNSYEQYF. CDR3 sequence (DNA): TGCGCCAGCAGTTTCACAGGGTCAAACTCCTACGAGCAGTACTTC. The gene calls are TRBV5-1 and TRBJ2-7; D perhaps matches TRBD1 (6 bases). V lost 5 bases and J 0 bases, leaving 15 bases between the germline ends. Germline V CDR1 and CDR2: SGHRS, YFSETQ. This CDR3 spans 15 amino acids. Drawing the rest from reference TRBV5-1 and TRBJ2-7, the complete variable domain is KAGVTQTPRYLIKTRGQQVTLSCSPISGHRSVSWYQQTPGQGLQFLFEYFSETQRNKGNFPGRFSGRQFSNSRSEMNVSTLELGDSALYLCASSFTGSNSYEQYFGPGTRLTVT.

The rearrangement uses TRBV2 and TRBJ2-7; 7 bases line up with TRBD1. V was pared by 6 bases and J by 2 bases, with 4 bases of the junction left unmatched. Germline lookup yields CDR1 SNHLY and CDR2 FYNNEI. The CDR3 consists of 13 residues. CDR3 sequence: CASRGDSPYEQYF. The CDR3 DNA follows: TGTGCCAGCAGGGGGGACAGCCCCTACGAGCAGTACTTC.

V usage is TRBV7-9 and J usage is TRBJ2-1, with TRBD2 identical over 13 bases. J lost 4 bases, V lost 2 bases, and 5 bases had no gene match. The CDR3 length is 17 residues. Per the germline V gene, CDR1 is SEHNR and CDR2 is FQNEAQ (reference sequence). DNA for the CDR3: TGTGCCAGCAGCTTAAAAACTAGCGGGAGGGGATACAATGAGCAGTTCTTC. This encodes CASSLKTSGRGYNEQFF.

This rearrangement joins TRBV4-1 to TRBJ1-2; D is uncertain. CDR3 length equals 15 residues. The germline V and J ends were trimmed by 5 bases and 3 bases, with 16 bases remaining between them. CDR1 is MGHRA and CDR2 is YSYEKL in the germline V gene. The CDR3, as DNA: TGCGCCAGCAGCGAACGACACGGTCAGGACTATGGCTACACCTTC. It is translated as CASSERHGQDYGYTF.

The count of this clone is one. This rearrangement joins TRBV10-1 to TRBJ1-5, with D unclear. Between the trimmed V and J ends, which lost 2 bases and 7 bases, there was a span of 12 bases. The CDR3 is 14 amino acids. CDR1 and CDR2 from the germline V gene are WNHNN and SYGVQD (reference sequence). Written as DNA, the CDR3 is TGCGCCAGCAGTGAGCCCGGGTCTCGCCAGCCCCAGCATTTT. This gives the protein CASSEPGSRQPQHF.

The rearrangement joins TRBV27 to TRBJ2-3; the match to TRBD2 covers 9 bases. Germline assignment: CDR1 MNHEY and CDR2 SMNVEV (reference sequence). The junction had 17 bases not matched to a gene; V was cut back by 2 bases and J by 5 bases. CDR3 size: 19 residues. CDR3 amino acids: CASSLVAGGLAGKEDTQYF. The CDR3 DNA follows: TGTGCCAGCAGTTTAGTGGCCGGAGGGCTAGCGGGAAAGGAAGATACGCAGTATTTT.

The V and J genes are TRBV9 and TRBJ1-4, with D unresolved. V was trimmed by 0 bases and J by 7 bases, leaving 16 bases between them. Germline lookup yields CDR1 SGDLS and CDR2 YYNGEE. The CDR3 sequence is 16 residues long. The CDR3 protein is CASSVASGSLGEKLFF. CDR3 coding DNA: TGTGCCAGCAGCGTAGCGTCAGGCTCTTTGGGTGAAAAACTGTTTTTT.

This chain connects TRBV6-5 to TRBJ2-2; TRBD1 matches at 7 bases. In germline, CDR1 is MNHEY, CDR2 SVGAGI. Trimming took 8 bases from V and 5 from J; bases not matched to a gene: 11. The CDR3 contains 15 residues. CDR3 nucleotide sequence: TGTGCCAGCGGCGCCGGGACAGACGCTACCGGGGAGCTGTTTTTT. Residues: CASGAGTDATGELFF.

The gene calls are TRBV12-2 and TRBJ1-2; the table's TRBD1 call for D was not verified on the DNA. TRBV12-2 is classified as a pseudogene. The CDR3 is made up of 19 amino acids. CDR3 in amino acids: CASRLSAVTGPHLNYGYTF. The CDR3 nucleotides are TGTGCAAGTCGCTTATCGGCCGTGACAGGGCCTCACCTAAATTATGGCTACACCTTC.

The J gene is TRBJ2-7, the V gene TRBV5-1; D gene uncertain. The V and J ends lost 0 bases and 7 bases respectively, with 8 bases between them. Germline-derived CDR1 and CDR2 are SGHRS and YFSETQ. The CDR3 totals 12 residues. The CDR3 is CASSLDEDEQYF. The CDR3 nucleotides read TGCGCCAGCAGCTTGGACGAGGATGAGCAGTACTTC.

This rearrangement joins TRBV10-2 to TRBJ1-1; D is undetermined. The V gene's germline CDR1 is WSHSY and CDR2 SAAADI. The CDR3 sequence is 13 residues long. V lost 6 bases and J 3 bases, leaving 11 bases between the germline ends. Here the CDR3 DNA reads TGCGCCAGCAGGCGGCCGGCGGACACTGAAGCTTTCTTT. It is translated as CASRRPADTEAFF.